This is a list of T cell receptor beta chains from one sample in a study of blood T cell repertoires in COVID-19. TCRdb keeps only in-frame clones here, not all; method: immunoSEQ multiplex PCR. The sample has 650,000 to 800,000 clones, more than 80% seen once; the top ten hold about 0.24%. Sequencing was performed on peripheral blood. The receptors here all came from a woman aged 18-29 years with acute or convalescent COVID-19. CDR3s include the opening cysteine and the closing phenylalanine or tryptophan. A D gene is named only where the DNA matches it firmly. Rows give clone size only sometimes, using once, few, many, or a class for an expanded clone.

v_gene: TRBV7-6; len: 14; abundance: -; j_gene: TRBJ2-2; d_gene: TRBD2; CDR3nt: TGTGCCAGCAGCACCTCGGGGGGCACCGGGGAGCTGTTTTTT; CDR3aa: CASSTSGGTGELFF
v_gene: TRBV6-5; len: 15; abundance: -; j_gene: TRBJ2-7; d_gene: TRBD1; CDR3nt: TGTGCCAGCACCAGATCCGTGACAGGGAACTACGAGCAGTACTTC; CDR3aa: CASTRSVTGNYEQYF
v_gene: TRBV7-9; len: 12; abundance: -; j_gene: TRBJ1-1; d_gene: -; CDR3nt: TGTGCCAGCAGCGAAGCTTTCACTGAAGCTTTCTTT; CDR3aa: CASSEAFTEAFF
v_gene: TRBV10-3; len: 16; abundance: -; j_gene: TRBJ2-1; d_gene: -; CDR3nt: TGTGCCATCAGTGAGTCGCTGGGACTTACCTACAATGAGCAGTTCTTC; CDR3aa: CAISESLGLTYNEQFF
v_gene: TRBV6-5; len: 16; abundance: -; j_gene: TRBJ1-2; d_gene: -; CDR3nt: TGTGCCAGCAGTTACTCGAGGGTCTTGAGCTCCTATGGCTACACCTTC; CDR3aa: CASSYSRVLSSYGYTF
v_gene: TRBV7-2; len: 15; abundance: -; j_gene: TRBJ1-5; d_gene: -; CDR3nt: TGTGCCAGCAGCCCGGTGAGCTCTGGCAATCAGCCCCAGCATTTT; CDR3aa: CASSPVSSGNQPQHF
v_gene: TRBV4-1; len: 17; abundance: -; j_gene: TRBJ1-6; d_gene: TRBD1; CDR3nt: TGCGCCAGCAGCCAAGGGTGGGACAGCTCCTATAATTCACCCCTCCACTTT; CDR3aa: CASSQGWDSSYNSPLHF
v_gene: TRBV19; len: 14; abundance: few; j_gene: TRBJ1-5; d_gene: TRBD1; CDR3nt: TGTGCCAGTAAGGGGACAGGGGGCCTTCAGCCCCAGCATTTT; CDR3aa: CASKGTGGLQPQHF
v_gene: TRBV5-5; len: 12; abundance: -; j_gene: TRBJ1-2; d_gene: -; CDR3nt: TGTGCCAGCAGCTTGGAAGGGGGTGGCTACACCTTC; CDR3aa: CASSLEGGGYTF
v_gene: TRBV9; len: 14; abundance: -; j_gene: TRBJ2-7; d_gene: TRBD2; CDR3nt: TGTGCCAGCAGCGTAGGCGGGAGCTCCTACGAGCAGTACTTC; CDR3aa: CASSVGGSSYEQYF
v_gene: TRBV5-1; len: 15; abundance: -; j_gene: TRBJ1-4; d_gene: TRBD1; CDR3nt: TGCGCCAGCAGCCCCCGGACAGGCCAAAATGAAAAACTGTTTTTT; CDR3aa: CASSPRTGQNEKLFF
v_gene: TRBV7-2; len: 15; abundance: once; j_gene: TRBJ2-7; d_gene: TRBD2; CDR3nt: TGTGCCAGCAGCTTAGCCGCCTCAGCGGGGTTTGAGCAGTACTTC; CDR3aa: CASSLAASAGFEQYF
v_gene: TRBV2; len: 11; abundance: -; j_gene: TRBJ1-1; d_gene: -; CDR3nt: TGTGCCAGCACCGAGACGACAGGCGCTTTCTTT; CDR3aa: CASTETTGAFF
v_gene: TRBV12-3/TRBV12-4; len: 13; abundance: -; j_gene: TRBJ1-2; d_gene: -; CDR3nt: TGTGCCAGCAGTTTGAAGGCCAGGAAAGGCTACACCTTC; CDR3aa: CASSLKARKGYTF
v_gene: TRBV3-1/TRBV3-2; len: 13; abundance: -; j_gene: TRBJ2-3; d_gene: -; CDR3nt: TGTGCCAGCAGCCTCCTAGGTGGGGATACGCAGTATTTT; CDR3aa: CASSLLGGDTQYF
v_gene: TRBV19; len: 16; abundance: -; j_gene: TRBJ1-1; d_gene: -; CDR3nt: TGTGCCACCCTAGAGGACAGATGGGGAGGGAGCACTGAAGCTTTCTTT; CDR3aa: CATLEDRWGGSTEAFF
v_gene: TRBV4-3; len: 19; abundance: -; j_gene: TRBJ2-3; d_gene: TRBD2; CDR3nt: TGCGCCAGCAGCCAAGATCCGGGACTAGCGGCCAGGGGCACAGATACGCAGTATTTT; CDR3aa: CASSQDPGLAARGTDTQYF
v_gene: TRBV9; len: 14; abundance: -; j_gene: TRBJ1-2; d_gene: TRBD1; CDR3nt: TGTGCCAGCAGCGTGGACAGGGGGATGTATGGCTACACCTTC; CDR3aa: CASSVDRGMYGYTF
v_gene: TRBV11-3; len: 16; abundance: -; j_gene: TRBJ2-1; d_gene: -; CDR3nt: TGTGCCAGCAGCTTAGATTACTCGGGGGGCCGCAATGAGCAGTTCTTC; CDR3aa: CASSLDYSGGRNEQFF
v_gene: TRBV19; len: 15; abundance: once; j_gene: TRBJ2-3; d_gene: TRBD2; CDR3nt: TGTGCCAGTAGTGTCGGGACTAGCGGGGCAGATACGCAGTATTTT; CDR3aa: CASSVGTSGADTQYF
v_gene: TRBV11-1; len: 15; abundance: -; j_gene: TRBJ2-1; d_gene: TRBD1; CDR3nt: TGTGCCAGCAGCTTAGTGGGACAGGTCAACAATGAGCAGTTCTTC; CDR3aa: CASSLVGQVNNEQFF
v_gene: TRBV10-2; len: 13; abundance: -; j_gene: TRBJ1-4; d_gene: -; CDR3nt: TGCGCCAGCAACGGACAAGCTAATGAAAAACTGTTTTTT; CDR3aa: CASNGQANEKLFF
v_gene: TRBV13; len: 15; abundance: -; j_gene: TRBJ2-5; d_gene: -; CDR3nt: TGTGCCAGCAGCTTAGGCGGTGCTAGCTTCGAGACCCAGTACTTC; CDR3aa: CASSLGGASFETQYF
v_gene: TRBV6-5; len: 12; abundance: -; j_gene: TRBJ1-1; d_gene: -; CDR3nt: TGTGCCAGCACCGGGGGAAACACTGAAGCTTTCTTT; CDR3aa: CASTGGNTEAFF
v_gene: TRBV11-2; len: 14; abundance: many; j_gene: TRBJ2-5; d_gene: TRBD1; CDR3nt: TGTGCCAGCAGTTCTCCCACAGGGGGTGAGACCCAGTACTTC; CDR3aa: CASSSPTGGETQYF
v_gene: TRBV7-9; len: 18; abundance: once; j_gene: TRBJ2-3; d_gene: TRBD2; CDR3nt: TGTGCCAGCAGCTCACAGGAGACTAGCGGGGGGCTCACAGATACGCAGTATTTT; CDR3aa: CASSSQETSGGLTDTQYF
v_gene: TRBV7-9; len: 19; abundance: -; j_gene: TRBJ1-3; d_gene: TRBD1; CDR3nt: TGTGCCAGCAGCCCCCCTCAAAAGACAGGGGGCGCAAATGGAAACACCATATATTTT; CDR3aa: CASSPPQKTGGANGNTIYF
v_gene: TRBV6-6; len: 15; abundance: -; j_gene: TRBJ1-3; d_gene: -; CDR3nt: TGTGCCAGCAGTTACAGGGCGGGGGGAGAAGACACCATATATTTT; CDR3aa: CASSYRAGGEDTIYF
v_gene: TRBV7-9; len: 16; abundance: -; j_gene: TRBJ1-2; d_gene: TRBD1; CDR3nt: TGTGCCAGCAGCTTGACAGGGGGAGGTGGTTATCGTGGCTACACCTTC; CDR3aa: CASSLTGGGGYRGYTF
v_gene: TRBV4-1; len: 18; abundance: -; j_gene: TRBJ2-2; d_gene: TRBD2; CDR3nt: TGCGCCAGCAGCCACCGCCTGGGGGCGGGGGGAACCACCGGGGAGCTGTTTTTT; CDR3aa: CASSHRLGAGGTTGELFF
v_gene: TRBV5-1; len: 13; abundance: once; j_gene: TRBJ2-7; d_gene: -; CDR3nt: TGCGCCAGCAGCTTGGGAGTTCCCTACGAGCAGTACTTC; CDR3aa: CASSLGVPYEQYF
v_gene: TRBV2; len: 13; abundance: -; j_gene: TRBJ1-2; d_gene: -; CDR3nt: TGTGCCAGCAGTGAGTCACGGTTCTATGGCTACACCTTC; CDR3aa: CASSESRFYGYTF
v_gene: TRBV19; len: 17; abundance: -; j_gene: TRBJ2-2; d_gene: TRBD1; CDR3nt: TGTGCCAGTAGGGAGGGGATTAGGACAGGGGCCACCGGGGAGCTGTTTTTT; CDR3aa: CASREGIRTGATGELFF
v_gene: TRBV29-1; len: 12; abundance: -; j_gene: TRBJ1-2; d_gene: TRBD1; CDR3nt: TGCAGCGTCGAGACAGGGGACTATGGCTACACCTTC; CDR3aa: CSVETGDYGYTF
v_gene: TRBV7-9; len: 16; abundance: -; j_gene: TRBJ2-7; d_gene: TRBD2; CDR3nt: TGTGCCAGCAGCTTAGTTCCCGGGGGGAGCTCCTACGAGCAGTACTTC; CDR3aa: CASSLVPGGSSYEQYF
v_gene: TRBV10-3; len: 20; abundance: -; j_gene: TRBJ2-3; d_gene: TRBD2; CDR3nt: TGTGCCATCAGTGCATGGGCTAGCGGGGGTCAAGGCACTAGCACAGATACGCAGTATTTT; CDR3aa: CAISAWASGGQGTSTDTQYF
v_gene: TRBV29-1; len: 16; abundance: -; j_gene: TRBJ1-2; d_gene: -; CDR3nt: TGCAGCGTTGAAGATCTGAGCGCAGGGGTATTCAATGGCTACACCTTC; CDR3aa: CSVEDLSAGVFNGYTF
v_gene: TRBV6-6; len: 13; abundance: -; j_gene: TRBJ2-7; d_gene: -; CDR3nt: TGTGCCAGCAGTACCTACAGGGTTGACGAGCAGTACTTC; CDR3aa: CASSTYRVDEQYF
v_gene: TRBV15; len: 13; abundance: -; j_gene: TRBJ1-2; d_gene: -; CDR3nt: TGTGCCACCCGGTTGGGGGCCACCTATGGCTACACCTTC; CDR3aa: CATRLGATYGYTF
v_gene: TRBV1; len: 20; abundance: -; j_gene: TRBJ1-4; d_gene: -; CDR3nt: TGCACCAGCAGCCAAGTACCCCCAGGGTTGCAGGCCAGCTCCCTTGGAAAACTGTTTTTT; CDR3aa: CTSSQVPPGLQASSLGKLFF
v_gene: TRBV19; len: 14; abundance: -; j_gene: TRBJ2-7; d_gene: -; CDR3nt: TGTGCCAGTAAAGCAGGGGTTAACTCCTACGAGCAGTACTTC; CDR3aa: CASKAGVNSYEQYF
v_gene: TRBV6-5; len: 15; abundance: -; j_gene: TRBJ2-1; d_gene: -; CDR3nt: TGTGCCAGCAGTTACTCGCTACAGGGAGACAATGAGCAGTTCTTC; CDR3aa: CASSYSLQGDNEQFF
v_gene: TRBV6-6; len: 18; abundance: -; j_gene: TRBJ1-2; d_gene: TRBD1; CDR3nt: TGTGCCAGCAGTCAACGTCCCGGGACAGGGAACGCTAACTATGGCTACACCTTC; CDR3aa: CASSQRPGTGNANYGYTF
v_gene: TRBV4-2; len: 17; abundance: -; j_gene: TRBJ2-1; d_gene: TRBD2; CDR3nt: TGTGCCAGCAGCCAAGCGGCGGGACTAGCGGGGTTTAATGAGCAGTTCTTC; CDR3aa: CASSQAAGLAGFNEQFF
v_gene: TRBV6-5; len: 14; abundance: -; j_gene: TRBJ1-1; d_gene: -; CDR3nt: TGTGCCAGCAGTTACTCGAACAGCGGCACTGAAGCTTTCTTT; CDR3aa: CASSYSNSGTEAFF